Shown below are 27 T cell receptor beta chains from a single sample sequenced in a study of regulatory T cells in long-lasting Graves disease. Combining iRepertoire HTBI primers with Arm-PCR of CDR3 regions, the authors built TCR beta libraries. TCRdb re-analysed the multiplex PCR reads in MiXCR, keeping a single row per CDR3 protein. The sample shows about 660,000 distinct CDR3 sequences, about 32% of them seen only once. Time point here: persistent/refractory GD, antithyroid drugs over 5 years with positive TRAb. PBMCs provided the RNA from which the TCR library was made. The sample consisted of peripheral blood mononuclear cells (PBMCs), taken when the disease was refractory, from a patient treated with antithyroid drugs. The receptor set was obtained from a female donor with Graves disease.

This clonotype was seen a few times. The J gene is TRBJ2-1, the V gene TRBV6-1; no firm D call. V lost 6 bases and J lost 4, with 10 bases in between. CDR1 MNHNS and CDR2 SASEGT come from the germline V gene. The CDR3 has 13 amino acids. This CDR3 is CASSRLLYNEQFF. The CDR3 DNA reads TGTGCCAGCAGCCGACTGCTTTACAATGAGCAGTTCTTC.

Many counts were recorded for this clonotype. The chain combines TRBV12-3 or TRBV12-4 with TRBJ1-2; maybe TRBD1 (5 bases). This CDR3 comprises 12 residues. V was pared by 6 bases and J by 4 bases, with 9 bases between. CDR3 residues: CASSTTGYGYTF. CDR3 DNA: TGTGCCAGCAGCACAACAGGCTATGGCTACACCTTC.

This clonotype was observed many times. This chain uses TRBV2 with TRBJ2-7; no reliable D call. This CDR3 contains 13 residues. V was clipped by 5 bases and J by 3 bases, with 11 bases between them. CDR1 and CDR2 from the germline V gene are SNHLY and FYNNEI. DNA of the CDR3: TGTGCCAGCAGTCCCCCCTCGGGCTACGAGCAGTACTTC. Translation: CASSPPSGYEQYF.

V is TRBV7-9 and J is TRBJ2-7; perhaps TRBD1 as D (6 bases). The CDR3 consists of 15 residues. The V gene lost 1 base and the J gene lost 3 bases, with 13 bases spanning the gap. CDR1 and CDR2 (germline): SEHNR, FQNEAQ (reference sequence). The CDR3 region is CASSLVQGTFYEQYF. The CDR3 nucleotides are TGTGCCAGCAGCTTAGTGCAGGGGACCTTCTACGAGCAGTACTTC.

This clonotype was picked up a small number of times. The genes are TRBV12-3 or TRBV12-4 and TRBJ2-3; perhaps TRBD1 as D (6 bases). V gave up 6 bases and J gave up 2 bases, with 15 bases separating them. The CDR3 length is 15 residues. CDR3 loop: CASSPDRISTDTQYF. CDR3 bases: TGTGCCAGCAGCCCCGACAGGATCTCCACAGATACGCAGTATTTT.

The rearrangement joins TRBV11-2 to TRBJ2-2; TRBD1 agrees at 8 bases. The J segment lost 3 bases and the V segment lost 1 base, leaving 4 bases of the junction unmatched. Germline V gene lookup returns CDR1 SGHAT and CDR2 FQNNGV. CDR3 length: 16 residues. The chain's CDR3 is CASSLVQGGYTGELFF. The CDR3 DNA sequence: TGTGCCAGCAGCTTAGTACAGGGGGGATACACCGGGGAGCTGTTTTTT. The full variable domain, its missing parts supplied by reference TRBV11-2 and TRBJ2-2, is EAGVAQSPRYKIIEKRQSVAFWCNPISGHATLYWYQQILGQGPKLLIQFQNNGVVDDSQLPKDRFSAERLKGVDSTLKIQPAKLEDSAVYLCASSLVQGGYTGELFFGEGSRLTVL.

V gene TRBV20-1 combines with J gene TRBJ2-7; possibly TRBD2 for D (6 bases). Trimming left V 4 bases short and J 0 bases short, with 13 bases between. The CDR3 is made up of 14 amino acids. Germline values: CDR1 DFQATT, CDR2 SNEGSKA (reference sequence). This CDR3 reads CSAMSGVNSYEQYF. CDR3 sequence (DNA): TGCAGTGCTATGTCGGGAGTGAACTCCTACGAGCAGTACTTC.

The chain couples TRBV28 to TRBJ1-2; the D is unclear. V was cut by 6 bases and J by 6 bases, with 14 bases left in between. Germline CDR1 MDHEN, CDR2 SYDVKM. There are 13 residues in the CDR3. CDR3 bases: TGTGCCAGCAGCCGTGGGGTTCTTGATGGCTACACCTTC. Its translation: CASSRGVLDGYTF.

CDR3 protein: CAIPISLARTSGSGELFF. The CDR3 DNA sequence: TGTGCCATCCCTATTTCCCTCGCACGGACTAGCGGGAGCGGGGAGCTGTTTTTT. The chain links TRBV7-2 to TRBJ2-2, with 13 bases that match TRBD2. The V gene's germline CDR1 is SGHTA and CDR2 FQGNSA. The CDR3 consists of 18 residues. J gave up 7 bases and V 10 bases, and 18 bases lay outside the gene matches.

This sequence joins TRBV6-2 or TRBV6-3 and TRBJ1-4; 7 bases are shared with TRBD1. J lost 4 bases, V lost 5 bases, and 4 bases had no gene match. Germline CDR1 is MNHEY and CDR2 is SVGEGT. CDR3 length: 14 residues. The CDR3 bases are TGTGCCAGCAGTGCCGGACAGGTTAATGAAAAACTGTTTTTT. Amino acids: CASSAGQVNEKLFF.

The sample holds a few counts of this clonotype. The chain links TRBV14 to TRBJ2-5, with TRBD1 matching over 7 bases. J was trimmed by 2 bases and V by 0 bases; bases with no gene match: 3. The CDR3 has 15 residues. Germline loops: CDR1 SGHDN, CDR2 FVKESK. In nucleotides, the CDR3 is TGTGCCAGCAGCCAAGACGGCAGGGGGCAAGAGACCCAGTACTTC. Translation: CASSQDGRGQETQYF.

The gene calls are TRBV6-1 and TRBJ1-5; D is unresolved. This CDR3 region has 14 residues. Looked up from germline, CDR1 is MNHNS and CDR2 is SASEGT. Trimming removed 6 bases from V and 5 bases from J, with 14 bases in between. In nucleotides, the CDR3 is TGTGCCAGCAGATCGAGGGTATTGGATCAGCCCCAGCATTTT. Translation: CASRSRVLDQPQHF.

This clonotype showed up just a few times. The chain has TRBV29-1 and TRBJ2-2, with 10 bases lining up with TRBD2. Germline V gene lookup returns CDR1 SQVTM and CDR2 ANQGSEA. The CDR3 has 13 amino acids. Germline trimming cut 3 bases from V and 6 bases from J; bases unmatched to any gene: 1. This chain's CDR3 is CSVDLAGAGELFF. The CDR3 coding sequence is TGCAGCGTTGACCTAGCGGGAGCCGGGGAGCTGTTTTTT.

J is TRBJ1-2 and V is TRBV19; 10 bases match TRBD1. Germline CDR1 LNHDA, CDR2 SQIVND (reference sequence). This CDR3 spans 14 amino acids. Trimming at V came to 5 bases and at J to 5 bases, leaving 5 bases not matched to a gene. In DNA, the CDR3 is TGTGCCAGTAGTGTTTCGGGACAGGGGTATGGCTACACCTTC. Its protein is CASSVSGQGYGYTF.

The rearrangement uses TRBV6-1 and TRBJ1-5; D gene uncertain. Germline V gene lookup returns CDR1 MNHNS and CDR2 SASEGT. The CDR3 is 13 amino acids. V was cut by 8 bases and J by 0 bases, with 8 bases left in between. CDR3 protein: CASGRNSNQPQHF. CDR3 coding DNA: TGTGCCAGCGGCAGAAATAGCAATCAGCCCCAGCATTTT.

This clonotype occurred many times. The chain links TRBV12-3 or TRBV12-4 to TRBJ2-5, with 10 bases matching TRBD1. CDR3 length equals 13 residues. Trimming at V came to 6 bases and at J to 7 bases, leaving 5 bases not matched to a gene. The CDR3 sequence is CASSPTGGLTQYF. Here the CDR3 DNA reads TGTGCCAGCAGCCCGACAGGGGGCTTGACCCAGTACTTC.

This clonotype was counted a few times. The genes are TRBV5-1 and TRBJ1-5, with 10 bases matching TRBD1. The V and J ends lost 4 bases and 2 bases, in that order; junction bases with no gene match: 9. Germline lookup yields CDR1 SGHRS and CDR2 YFSETQ. The CDR3 has 17 amino acids. CDR3 in amino acids: CASSPGQGNYRNQPQHF. The CDR3 DNA sequence: TGCGCCAGCAGCCCGGGACAGGGGAATTATCGCAATCAGCCCCAGCATTTT.

The J gene is TRBJ1-4, the V gene TRBV29-1; D gene unclear. The germline CDR1 and CDR2 sequences are SQVTM and ANQGSEA. The V end was cut by 2 bases, the J end by 0 bases, with 13 bases between. CDR3 length equals 16 residues. CDR3 nucleotides: TGCAGCGTTGAATCCGGGGAGGGAGCAACTAATGAAAAACTGTTTTTT. Translating it yields CSVESGEGATNEKLFF. The full variable domain, completed using reference TRBV29-1 and TRBJ1-4, is SAVISQKPSRDICQRGTSLTIQCQVDSQVTMMFWYRQQPGQSLTLIATANQGSEATYESGFVIDKFPISRPNLTFSTLTVSNMSPEDSSIYLCSVESGEGATNEKLFFGSGTQLSVL.

This clonotype appeared many times. The chain employs TRBV7-3 and TRBJ1-1; tentative D call: TRBD1 (5 bases). CDR1 is SGHTA, CDR2 FQGTGA, per germline. The CDR3 runs 13 residues. V was clipped by 1 base and J by 3 bases, with 6 bases between them. CDR3 in amino acids: CASSLNRYTEAFF. DNA for the CDR3: TGTGCCAGCAGCTTAAACAGGTACACTGAAGCTTTCTTT. The full variable domain, completed using reference TRBV7-3 and TRBJ1-1, is GAGVSQTPSNKVTEKGKYVELRCDPISGHTALYWYRQSLGQGPEFLIYFQGTGAADDSGLPNDRFFAVRPEGSVSTLKIQRTERGDSAVYLCASSLNRYTEAFFGQGTRLTVV.

As concerns this clonotype: One base away lies a much larger clone, so this may be a sequencing read error. This chain uses TRBV12-3 or TRBV12-4 with TRBJ2-7; D not resolved. The ends were cut back, 7 bases at V and 7 bases at J, with 17 bases in the middle. The CDR3 has 13 amino acids. CDR3 sequence (DNA): TGTGCCAGCACCCGCCGAGCGAGAAATGAGCAGTACTTC. Protein product: CASTRRARNEQYF.

In its sample, this clonotype was seen a few times. V is TRBV28 and J is TRBJ1-5; 8 bases are a match to TRBD1. CDR3 length: 13 amino acids. The V and J ends lost 5 bases and 7 bases, in that order; junction bases with no gene match: 4. Germline values: CDR1 MDHEN, CDR2 SYDVKM. CDR3 sequence reads: CASSVTGGQPQHF. The DNA for the CDR3 is TGTGCCAGCAGTGTCACAGGGGGGCAGCCCCAGCATTTT. Full variable domain (missing parts from reference TRBV28 and TRBJ1-5): DVKVTQSSRYLVKRTGEKVFLECVQDMDHENMFWYRQDPGLGLRLIYFSYDVKMKEKGDIPEGYSVSREKKERFSLILESASTNQTSMYLCASSVTGGQPQHFGDGTRLSIL.

This clonotype has a handful of counts. The chain carries TRBV20-1 and TRBJ2-5; tentatively, D is TRBD2 (6 bases). V was trimmed by 3 bases and J by 4 bases, leaving 18 bases between them. The length of the CDR3 is 15 residues. Germline V gene lookup returns CDR1 DFQATT and CDR2 SNEGSKA (reference sequence). DNA for the CDR3: TGCAGTGCTAGTACTACTGGGACTCGGGCAGAGACCCAGTACTTC. Translated: CSASTTGTRAETQYF.

This clonotype has at least ten counts. V gene TRBV29-1 combines with J gene TRBJ1-1; D may be TRBD1 (5 bases). CDR3 size: 13 residues. Germline lookup yields CDR1 SQVTM and CDR2 ANQGSEA. V lost 2 bases and J 5 bases, leaving 12 bases between the germline ends. CDR3 nucleotide sequence: TGCAGCGTTGAATATAGGGGAGGGACTGAAGCTTTCTTT. It codes for CSVEYRGGTEAFF.

This clonotype was recorded once. The chain employs TRBV3-1 and TRBJ1-6, with D uncertain. Trimming pared 0 bases from V and 14 bases from J, leaving 17 bases between. The CDR3 sequence is 15 residues long. Per the germline V gene, CDR1 is LGHDT and CDR2 is YNNKEL (reference sequence). In DNA form, the CDR3 reads TGTGCCAGCAGCCAAGAACCACCGCCGGGAGTCACCCTCCACTTT. Protein product: CASSQEPPPGVTLHF.

Regarding this clonotype: A much larger clone is a single base away; this may be a read error. The genes are TRBV2 and TRBJ2-5; TRBD2 aligns across 12 bases. With 10 bases clipped from V and 5 bases from J, the junction kept 11 bases outside the gene matches. Germline CDR1 SNHLY, CDR2 FYNNEI. This CDR3 contains 15 residues. This CDR3 is CANAGTSGRSETQYF. The CDR3 bases are TGTGCCAACGCCGGGACTAGCGGGCGATCGGAGACCCAGTACTTC.

At least ten counts were recorded for this clonotype. The chain couples TRBV28 to TRBJ1-2; D unresolved. CDR1 and CDR2 (germline): MDHEN, SYDVKM. This CDR3 region has 15 residues. With 4 bases removed from V and 4 bases from J, the gap between germline ends came to 16 bases. The DNA for the CDR3 is TGTGCCAGCAGTTCGGGAGGAGGCGTGCCCTATGGCTACACCTTC. Amino acids: CASSSGGGVPYGYTF.

This clonotype was seen a few times. The gene calls are TRBV19 and TRBJ1-5, with D unresolved. The CDR3 contains 14 residues. Trimming removed 5 bases at V and 3 bases at J, with 11 bases between. Germline V gene data show CDR1 as LNHDA and CDR2 as SQIVND (reference sequence). The CDR3: CASSLGFDNQPQHF. DNA of the CDR3: TGTGCCAGTAGTCTGGGTTTCGACAATCAGCCCCAGCATTTT.